The sequence of this TCR beta chain was determined in a study of cytomegalovirus exposure and HLA in healthy donors. Broader study findings: The authors enumerated 150 to 200 TCR beta chains as linked to cytomegalovirus.

Germline lookup yields CDR1 LNHDA and CDR2 SQIVND (reference sequence). Trimming left V 2 bases short and J 10 bases short, with 6 bases between. The CDR3 is made up of 12 amino acids. About this clone itself: The antigen is not known.

Vbeta (60) and Jbeta (13) primers were used in the PCR. Sequencing used immunoSEQ multiplex PCR; TCRdb keeps in-frame clones, though not all of them. This sample's table reports some 150,000 clones. Sequencing was done on a sample of PBMCs. This TCR was recovered from a woman aged 18-29 years in good health and CMV-seropositive. The chain links TRBV19 to TRBJ1-6; D is unclear. The CDR3, as DNA: TGTGCCAGTAGTATAAACCGGTCACCCCTCCACTTT. It yields the protein CASSINRSPLHF.